The 22 T cell receptor beta chains in this list originate from one sample, sequenced in a study of regulatory T cells in long-lasting Graves disease. Documented time point: newly diagnosed GD, antithyroid drugs for less than 3 months. The TCR library used RNA extracted from PBMCs. Researchers made TCR beta libraries by using iRepertoire HTBI primers and running Arm-PCR on CDR3 regions. Using its own MiXCR run on the multiplex PCR reads, TCRdb lists one record per CDR3 protein. The profile covers 500,000 to 700,000 distinct CDR3 sequences, with roughly 15% appearing a single time and 15% to 20% taken by the ten largest. Separately, the same data were catalogued under a study of T cells in Graves' hyperthyroidism and ophthalmopathy.

The sample consisted of peripheral blood mononuclear cells (PBMCs), taken at new diagnosis, from a patient treated with antithyroid drugs. The receptor source for this set is a woman in her thirties with Graves disease.

The table lists this clonotype with many counts. V gene TRBV6-1 combines with J gene TRBJ2-1, with D perhaps TRBD1 (5 bases). Germline V gene sequence: CDR1 MNHNS, CDR2 SASEGT. Trimming stripped 3 bases from V and 7 bases from J, with 19 bases between. This CDR3 spans 16 amino acids. The CDR3 DNA follows: TGTGCCAGCAGTGATGTGCTCCATCCGAGACAGAATGAGCAGTTCTTC. Encoded protein: CASSDVLHPRQNEQFF.

This clonotype was recorded many times. The rearrangement uses TRBV7-9 and TRBJ2-5; 8 nucleotides match TRBD1. The CDR3 length is 15 residues. Germline assignment: CDR1 SEHNR and CDR2 FQNEAQ (reference sequence). The V and J ends lost 1 base and 5 bases, in that order; junction bases with no gene match: 6. DNA of the CDR3: TGTGCCAGCAGCTTAGGGGCAGGGGGCTCGGAGACCCAGTACTTC. Translation: CASSLGAGGSETQYF.

The gene calls are TRBV11-2 and TRBJ1-1, with D possibly matching TRBD1 (6 bases). CDR1 and CDR2 (germline): SGHAT, FQNNGV. The CDR3 runs to 15 residues. V was cut by 2 bases and J by 1 base, with 11 bases left in between. In nucleotides, the CDR3 is TGTGCCAGCAGCTTAAGTGGGGGACAGAACACTGAAGCTTTCTTT. Its translation is CASSLSGGQNTEAFF.

This clonotype occurred many times. The J gene is TRBJ1-2, the V gene TRBV30, with D maybe TRBD1 (6 bases). V lost 5 bases to trimming and J lost 7 bases, with 17 bases between them. The CDR3 extends over 13 amino acids. From germline, CDR1 is GTSNPN and CDR2 SVGIG (reference sequence). The chain's CDR3 is CAWHSGGQGGYTF. CDR3 nucleotide sequence: TGTGCCTGGCACTCGGGGGGGCAGGGTGGCTACACCTTC.

This clonotype was observed a handful of times. This rearrangement joins TRBV27 to TRBJ1-4, with a weak D call TRBD1 (5 bases). Germline values: CDR1 MNHEY, CDR2 SMNVEV (reference sequence). Trimming removed 6 bases at V and 3 bases at J, with 14 bases between. The CDR3 runs to 15 residues. The CDR3 loop reads CASSPTGLANEKLFF. The CDR3 DNA is TGTGCCAGCAGCCCAACGGGGCTGGCTAATGAAAAACTGTTTTTT.

This clonotype was counted ten times or more. As DNA, the CDR3 is TGTGCCAGCAGTCCCGGGACTAGAGCCTACAATGAGCAGTTCTTC. Translated, it gives CASSPGTRAYNEQFF. V and J are TRBV28 and TRBJ2-1, with 8 nucleotides matching TRBD2. After removal of 5 bases from V and 2 bases from J, the junction contained 5 bases not matched to a gene. Germline CDR1 is MDHEN and CDR2 is SYDVKM. This CDR3 contains 15 residues. Together with reference TRBV28 and TRBJ2-1, the CDR3 gives the full variable domain: DVKVTQSSRYLVKRTGEKVFLECVQDMDHENMFWYRQDPGLGLRLIYFSYDVKMKEKGDIPEGYSVSREKKERFSLILESASTNQTSMYLCASSPGTRAYNEQFFGPGTRLTVL.

This clonotype was counted ten times or more. The chain recombines TRBV11-3 with TRBJ2-1, with a tentative D call TRBD1 (5 bases). Germline V gene sequence: CDR1 SGHNT, CDR2 YENEEA. The CDR3 loop spans 15 amino acids. V was pared by 3 bases and J by 6 bases, with 15 bases between. In DNA form, the CDR3 reads TGTGCCAGCAGCTTTGGTTGGACACTCGGCAATGAGCAGTTCTTC. It specifies CASSFGWTLGNEQFF. Full variable domain (remainder filled in from reference TRBV11-3 and TRBJ2-1): EAGVVQSPRYKIIEKKQPVAFWCNPISGHNTLYWYLQNLGQGPELLIRYENEEAVDDSQLPKDRFSAERLKGVDSTLKIQPAELGDSAVYLCASSFGWTLGNEQFFGPGTRLTVL.

This clonotype was seen at least ten times. The rearrangement joins TRBV15 to TRBJ1-2; D gene unclear. The CDR3 runs 14 residues. Germline lookup yields CDR1 LNHNV and CDR2 YYDKDF (reference sequence). V lost 3 bases and J lost 5, with 13 bases in between. CDR3 loop: CATSSDNTAYGYTF. CDR3 coding DNA: TGTGCCACCAGCAGTGATAACACAGCTTATGGCTACACCTTC. Using reference TRBV15 and TRBJ1-2 for the parts outside the CDR3, the full variable domain is DAMVIQNPRYQVTQFGKPVTLSCSQTLNHNVMYWYQQKSSQAPKLLFHYYDKDFNNEADTPDNFQSRRPNTSFCFLDIRSPGLGDTAMYLCATSSDNTAYGYTFGSGTRLTVV.

At least ten counts were recorded for this clonotype. This rearrangement joins TRBV6-1 to TRBJ2-3, with D uncertain. V was clipped by 6 bases and J by 2 bases, with 3 bases between them. Germline CDR1 and CDR2: MNHNS and SASEGT. This CDR3 is built from 11 residues. In DNA form, the CDR3 reads TGTGCCAGCAGCAACACAGATACGCAGTATTTT. Translated, it gives CASSNTDTQYF.

This clonotype appeared many times. The chain joins TRBV11-1 to TRBJ2-1; TRBD2 aligns across 7 bases. V dropped 8 bases and J dropped 8; count of bases not matched to a gene: 9. The CDR3 covers 13 residues. The germline V gene encodes CDR1 SGHAT and CDR2 FQDESV (reference sequence). CDR3 coding DNA: TGTGCCAGCCAGCTCAGTGGGGGGGATGAGCAGTTCTTC. As protein: CASQLSGGDEQFF.

This clonotype was observed at least ten times. The V and J genes are TRBV28 and TRBJ1-5, with no clear D. Per germline, CDR1 MDHEN and CDR2 SYDVKM. The CDR3 loop spans 14 amino acids. Between the trimmed V and J ends, which lost 3 bases and 0 bases, there was a span of 6 bases. The CDR3 sequence is CASSFQNSNQPQHF. The CDR3 nucleotides read TGTGCCAGCAGTTTCCAGAATAGCAATCAGCCCCAGCATTTT.

J is TRBJ2-1 and V is TRBV20-1; D is unresolved. Gene TRBJ2-5 matches the end of the DNA better, so the J call may be wrong. Germline values: CDR1 DFQATT, CDR2 SNEGSKA (reference sequence). This CDR3 comprises 12 residues. CDR3 amino acids: CSASGSRETQYF. The CDR3 DNA reads TGCAGTGCTAGCGGTAGCAGGGAGACCCAGTACTTC.

The gene calls are TRBV19 and TRBJ2-1; D unresolved. Deletions cut 0 bases from V and 5 bases from J, with 17 bases between. Germline V lookup: CDR1 LNHDA, CDR2 SQIVND (reference sequence). The CDR3 length is 17 residues. Here the CDR3 reads CASSIDRATLGNNEQFF. In DNA, the CDR3 is TGTGCCAGTAGTATAGATCGGGCGACCCTCGGAAACAATGAGCAGTTCTTC.

The chain links TRBV5-1 to TRBJ2-1; D is perhaps TRBD2 (6 bases). The CDR3 is 17 residues long. From germline, CDR1 is SGHRS and CDR2 YFSETQ. Trimming shortened V by 0 bases and J by 9 bases, and 22 bases separated the two germline ends. The CDR3 reads CASSLGRQQYWGGEQFF. CDR3 sequence (DNA): TGCGCCAGCAGCTTGGGCCGACAGCAATATTGGGGAGGTGAGCAGTTCTTC. Looking up the rest from reference TRBV5-1 and TRBJ2-1 gives the full variable domain: KAGVTQTPRYLIKTRGQQVTLSCSPISGHRSVSWYQQTPGQGLQFLFEYFSETQRNKGNFPGRFSGRQFSNSRSEMNVSTLELGDSALYLCASSLGRQQYWGGEQFFGPGTRLTVL.

A remark on this clonotype: A much larger clone lies a single base off, so this may be a read error. The chain uses TRBV12-3 or TRBV12-4 and TRBJ2-5, with TRBD1 identical over 11 bases. This CDR3 spans 13 amino acids. Written as DNA, the CDR3 is TGTGCCAGCAGCCCCCGGGACAGGGGGACCCAGCACTTC. Its protein is CASSPRDRGTQHF.

This clonotype was observed at least ten times. The genes are TRBV28 and TRBJ2-1, with TRBD2 identical over 11 bases. V lost 3 bases, J lost 7 bases, and 11 bases stayed unmatched. The CDR3 consists of 17 residues. Germline CDR1 MDHEN, CDR2 SYDVKM. CDR3 residues: CASSLNRGTSGINEQFF. In DNA form, the CDR3 reads TGTGCCAGCAGTTTGAACCGCGGGACTAGCGGAATAAATGAGCAGTTCTTC.

This clonotype was counted many times. This rearrangement joins TRBV27 to TRBJ2-2; D gene uncertain. Germline CDR1 reads MNHEY; CDR2 reads SMNVEV (reference sequence). This CDR3 has 15 amino acids. V lost 2 bases and J 1 base, leaving 8 bases between the germline ends. The CDR3 coding sequence is TGTGCCAGCAGTTTACGCCAGGAGAACACCGGGGAGCTGTTTTTT. It codes for CASSLRQENTGELFF.

The rearrangement joins TRBV5-6 to TRBJ1-1, with TRBD1 identical over 11 bases. This CDR3 region has 15 residues. J was trimmed by 3 bases and V by 2 bases; bases with no gene match: 3. CDR1 SGHDT and CDR2 YYEEEE come from the germline V gene. The CDR3 nucleotides read TGTGCCAGCAGCTTACCGGACAGGGGGCACACTGAAGCTTTCTTT. Encoded protein: CASSLPDRGHTEAFF.

This chain links TRBV30 with TRBJ1-3; D is unresolved. Germline V gene lookup returns CDR1 GTSNPN and CDR2 SVGIG (reference sequence). The CDR3 consists of 14 residues. CDR3 coding DNA: TGTGCTTCTTCCCTGGACTTCTCTGGAAACACCATATATTTT. Translated, it gives CASSLDFSGNTIYF.

In this sample, this clonotype turned up a few times. V is TRBV5-1 and J is TRBJ2-1; possible D gene TRBD2, 5 bases. Trimming removed 4 bases from V and 0 bases from J, with 14 bases in between. Germline V gives CDR1 SGHRS, CDR2 YFSETQ. The CDR3 runs to 16 residues. The CDR3 DNA is TGCGCCAGCAGCGTAGTGCTAGGGAGCTCCTACAATGAGCAGTTCTTC. It specifies CASSVVLGSSYNEQFF.

The V call is TRBV10-3, the J call TRBJ2-1; D is perhaps TRBD1 (6 bases). The DNA end is a closer match to TRBJ2-5, so the J assignment may be wrong. The CDR3 is made up of 14 amino acids. Per germline, CDR1 ENHRY and CDR2 SYGVKD. The CDR3 DNA sequence: TGTGCCATCAGGGCCACGGGAAAAGGGGGGACCCAGTACTTC. Translated: CAIRATGKGGTQYF.

The CDR3 loop reads CASRRDSGTSGANVLTF. CDR3 DNA: TGTGCCAGTAGGAGGGACAGCGGGACTTCTGGGGCCAACGTCCTGACTTTC. The chain couples TRBV19 to TRBJ2-6; either TRBD1 or TRBD2 may supply D (7 bases each). Germline V CDR1 and CDR2: LNHDA, SQIVND (reference sequence). With 6 bases removed from V and 1 base from J, the gap between germline ends came to 16 bases. The CDR3 runs 17 residues.